The T cell receptor delta chain under discussion was sequenced for a study of Vδ1+ human thymocytes. The study, taken as a whole, reports: Highly polyclonal TRG and TRD repertoires with Gaussian CDR3 length distributions appeared in thymus.

The template was reverse-transcribed extracted RNA. CDR3 amplicons came from multiplex PCR with pooled V-gene forward and constant-region reverse primers. TCRdb re-called the multiplex PCR reads via CATT. The sample lists about 25,000 delta-chain clones; 25% to 35% were seen once. CDR1 is TSWWSYY and CDR2 is QGS in the germline V gene. The CDR3 is 21 residues long. V lost 3 bases, J lost 0 bases, and 17 bases stayed unmatched. Concerning this clone: Its antigen is currently unknown.

This receptor was taken from a boy in the first two years of life who had congenital heart surgery. Input material: Vdelta1+ gamma-delta thymocytes from the thymus. The subset here: FACS-sorted CD3+ TCRalphabeta- TCRVdelta1+ TCRVdelta2- thymocytes. The V call is TRDV1, the J call TRDJ1, with 12 positions matching TRDD3. The CDR3 is CALGDSRFAPWGIRDTDKLIF. In DNA form, the CDR3 reads TGTGCTCTTGGGGACTCCCGCTTTGCCCCCTGGGGGATACGGGACACCGATAAACTCATCTTT.